A single sample gave rise to the 5 T cell receptor beta chains below, sequenced in a study of PD-1 blockade in classical Hodgkin lymphoma. Sequencing used immunoSEQ multiplex PCR; TCRdb keeps in-frame clones, though not all of them. Counted here are tens of thousands of clones, 84% occurring once; the ten biggest clones make up about 1.8%. There was relapse after autologous stem cell transplantation in every patient, and there was variation in brentuximab vedotin exposure. Purified CD4+ T cells were obtained from thawed PBMCs through magnetic negative selection. This specimen consisted of CD4+ T cells from blood, obtained at baseline. The origin of the receptors is a human donor with classical Hodgkin lymphoma.

V and J are TRBV10-3 and TRBJ1-1, with D tentatively TRBD1 (6 bases). Trimming took 10 bases from V and 1 from J, leaving 13 bases between them. The CDR3 extends over 13 amino acids. Per germline, CDR1 ENHRY and CDR2 SYGVKD. The CDR3, as DNA: TGTGCCACGGTGTGGGGGCAGAACACTGAAGCTTTCTTT. This encodes CATVWGQNTEAFF.

The chain joins TRBV5-1 to TRBJ1-2; 9 nucleotides agree with TRBD1. V lost 8 bases to trimming and J lost 6 bases; unmatched junction nucleotides: 11. Per the germline V gene, CDR1 is SGHRS and CDR2 is YFSETQ. The CDR3 is 14 amino acids. The DNA for the CDR3 is TGCGCCAGTACCGCAGGACAGGGGAATCATGGCTACACCTTC. It codes for CASTAGQGNHGYTF.

This chain joins TRBV10-3 and TRBJ2-2; perhaps D is TRBD1 or TRBD2 (5 bases each). Trimming cost V 11 bases and J 7 bases, with 17 bases left between them. In germline, CDR1 is ENHRY, CDR2 SYGVKD. This CDR3 is built from 13 residues. The CDR3 DNA reads as TGTGCCGTCTTAGCTGGGGACGGCGGGGAGCTGTTTTTT. Its protein product is CAVLAGDGGELFF.

This rearrangement joins TRBV27 to TRBJ1-4; TRBD1 might be the D (5 bases). This CDR3 is 15 amino acids long. Germline loops: CDR1 MNHEY, CDR2 SMNVEV (reference sequence). Deletions cut 6 bases from V and 8 bases from J, with 19 bases between. CDR3: CASRTTGTGLEKLFF. The CDR3 DNA reads as TGTGCCAGCAGAACCACAGGAACTGGACTCGAAAAACTGTTTTTT.

The chain has TRBV11-3 and TRBJ2-7; no clear D gene. CDR1 is SGHNT, CDR2 YENEEA, per germline. Trimming shortened V by 5 bases and J by 2 bases, and 10 bases separated the two germline ends. The CDR3 extends over 13 amino acids. Here the CDR3 reads CASSRGGPYEQYF. The CDR3 nucleotides are TGTGCCAGCAGCCGCGGCGGTCCCTACGAGCAGTACTTC.